These 10 T cell receptor beta chains were sequenced from one sample in a study of blood T cells in healthy people across ages. The use of a sample-barcoded 5' primer and a J-beta primer mix characterized a second PCR of roughly 6 to 12 cycles. MiXCR, applied by TCRdb to the 5' RACE reads, yields one record per CDR3 protein. The data show under 2 million distinct CDR3 sequences, with about 35% seen just once and around 11% held by the top ten. Sequencing was carried out using blood. The receptors shown here come from a woman in her twenties or thirties in good health.

This clonotype was seen many times. The J gene is TRBJ2-7, the V gene TRBV5-1, with D perhaps matching TRBD1 (5 bases). V dropped 3 bases and J dropped 4 bases, with 8 bases sitting between them. The CDR3 spans 12 residues. Germline assignment: CDR1 SGHRS and CDR2 YFSETQ. In DNA, the CDR3 is TGCGCCAGCAGCTGGGCAGGGTACGAGCAGTACTTC. Translated: CASSWAGYEQYF.

This clonotype has more than one count but fewer than ten. For the CDR3, the DNA is TGCAGCGTTCCAGGGGAGACGGGGTTGGGCTACACCTTC. It codes for CSVPGETGLGYTF. The chain is built from TRBV29-1 and TRBJ1-2, with a possible D match to TRBD1 (6 bases). The germline V gene has CDR1 SQVTM and CDR2 ANQGSEA. Deletions cut 5 bases from V and 8 bases from J, with 18 bases between. The CDR3 length is 13 residues.

V is TRBV20-1 and J is TRBJ1-1, with D maybe TRBD1 (6 bases). The germline V gene has CDR1 DFQATT and CDR2 SNEGSKA (reference sequence). Trimming took 8 bases from V and 1 from J, leaving 29 bases between them. The CDR3 consists of 18 residues. CDR3 nucleotide sequence: TGCAGTCCATCTTCCGGGGCACAGGGCGCGAATTCGAACACTGAAGCTTTCTTT. Its translation: CSPSSGAQGANSNTEAFF.

In its sample, this clonotype was seen many times. This chain connects TRBV12-3 or TRBV12-4 to TRBJ2-1; D perhaps matches TRBD2 (6 bases). V lost 7 bases and J 7 bases, leaving 14 bases between the germline ends. The CDR3 is made up of 13 amino acids. CDR3 bases: TGTGCCAGCAATTCCGGGACTGTTAATGAGCAGTTCTTC. Translated, it gives CASNSGTVNEQFF.

This clonotype was counted only a few times. This chain uses TRBV12-3 or TRBV12-4 with TRBJ1-1; no definite D call. The CDR3 has 11 residues. V lost 6 bases and J lost 7, with 9 bases in between. This chain's CDR3 is CASRRSLEAFF. The CDR3 DNA reads as TGTGCCAGCAGAAGGAGCCTTGAAGCTTTCTTT.

Of note for this clonotype: A junction end diverges from the germline sequence, so it may reflect a read error. The J gene is TRBJ2-3, the V gene TRBV20-1, with 7 bases aligning to TRBD2. The CDR3 sequence is 12 residues long. From germline, CDR1 is DFQATT and CDR2 SNEGSKA (reference sequence). CDR3 in amino acids: CSAGRATHTQYF. DNA for the CDR3: TGCAGTGCGGGGAGGGCCACACATACGCAGTATTTT.

This chain joins TRBV6-5 and TRBJ2-3, with 7 bases fitting TRBD2. The CDR3 is made up of 16 amino acids. Germline CDR1 and CDR2: MNHEY and SVGAGI. Trimming cost V 0 bases and J 2 bases; bases outside gene matches: 5. The CDR3 nucleotides read TGTGCCAGCAGTTACTCGAGCGGGGAGTACACAGATACGCAGTATTTT. It translates to CASSYSSGEYTDTQYF.

The V gene is TRBV10-2, the J gene TRBJ2-5; the match to TRBD2 covers 10 bases. The CDR3 spans 14 residues. V dropped 7 bases and J dropped 5; count of bases not matched to a gene: 7. Germline values: CDR1 WSHSY, CDR2 SAAADI. CDR3 sequence reads: CASTEAGGPETQYF. The DNA of the CDR3 is TGCGCCAGCACCGAAGCGGGGGGGCCGGAGACCCAGTACTTC.

V gene TRBV3-1 combines with J gene TRBJ2-3, with TRBD1 identical over 9 bases. CDR1 is LGHDT, CDR2 YNNKEL, per germline (reference sequence). The CDR3 sequence is 14 residues long. J was trimmed by 5 bases and V by 5 bases; bases with no gene match: 5. As DNA, the CDR3 is TGTGCCAGCAGCACATGGGACAGGGTAGATACGCAGTATTTT. Translated, it gives CASSTWDRVDTQYF.

The chain has TRBV5-1 and TRBJ2-5; weak D call: TRBD2 (6 bases). The CDR3 sequence is 20 residues long. Trimming cost V 0 bases and J 4 bases, with 28 bases left between them. CDR1 and CDR2 from the germline V gene are SGHRS and YFSETQ. CDR3 protein: CASSLALSEVGLRPIETQYF. DNA for the CDR3: TGCGCCAGCAGCTTGGCGCTCAGCGAGGTGGGACTCCGCCCAATAGAGACCCAGTACTTC.